This T cell receptor beta chain came from a study of CD8+ T cells in alopecia areata. Study-wide findings and caveats: Elevated clonality characterized lesional scalp relative to normal scalp, particularly in alopecia totalis/universalis.

With respect to this clone: The antigen remains unidentified.

Sequencing used cDNA as its template, made by extracting RNA and reverse transcribing it. The method was immunoSEQ multiplex PCR; TCRdb's version includes in-frame clones alone and lacks a portion of them. Found here are 98,000 or so clones, approximately 60% of them singletons; the top ten hold 20% to 25%. PBMC-derived CD4+ and CD8+ T cells were sorted. The CDR3 has 15 amino acids. Germline CDR1 SGHRS, CDR2 YFSETQ. The V and J ends lost 6 bases and 3 bases respectively, with 18 bases between them. V usage is TRBV5-1 and J usage is TRBJ1-2; D might be TRBD1 (6 bases). The receptor was isolated from a human donor in good health. Sample: CD8+ T cells sorted from blood. The CDR3 DNA reads as TGCGCCAGCACCGCGGGAGGGGGTTCGGACTATGGCTACACCTTC. Translating gives CASTAGGGSDYGYTF.